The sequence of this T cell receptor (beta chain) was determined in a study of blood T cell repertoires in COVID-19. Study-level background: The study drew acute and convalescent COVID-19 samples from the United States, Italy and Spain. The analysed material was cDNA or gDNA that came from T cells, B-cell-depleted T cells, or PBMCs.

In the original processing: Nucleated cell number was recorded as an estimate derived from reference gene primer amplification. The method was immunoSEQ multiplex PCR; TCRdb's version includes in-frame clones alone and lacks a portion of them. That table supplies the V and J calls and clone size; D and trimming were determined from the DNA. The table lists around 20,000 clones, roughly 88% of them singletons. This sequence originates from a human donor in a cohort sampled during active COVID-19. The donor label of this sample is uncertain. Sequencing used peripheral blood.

In DNA, the CDR3 is TGTGCCAGCAGCAACGCCCGAACAGGTTGGGCTCAGCCCCAGCATTTT. This sequence encodes CASSNARTGWAQPQHF. This sequence joins TRBV21-1 and TRBJ1-5; the listed D gene, TRBD1, was not tested against the DNA. TRBV21-1 is tagged as a pseudogene. The CDR3 has 16 amino acids.